The clone carrying this T cell receptor (beta chain) was observed many times. Its cognate antigen is unknown. These data come from a study of CD8 T cells in ankylosing spondylitis. Study results and limitations: Those disease-linked clones were CD8+; they were also relatively rare in peripheral blood. Reported data indicate significant enrichment of disease-linked clones within matched ankylosing spondylitis synovial fluid. Within ankylosing spondylitis blood, a TCR beta motif made up of seven or eight highly homologous variants appeared to be characteristic.

One entry per CDR3 protein, called by TCRdb with MiXCR from the 5' RACE reads. The data contain around 120,000 distinct CDR3 sequences, approximately 25% of them seen just once; the ten biggest clones take up roughly an eighth. Germline CDR1 reads SGHTA; CDR2 reads FQGNSA. Deletions cut 5 bases from V and 7 bases from J, with 11 bases between. There are 12 residues in the CDR3. The sequenced material came from synovial fluid, either unsorted or a sorted T cell fraction (not recorded which). The clonotype was recovered from a male donor with ankylosing spondylitis. The V call is TRBV7-2, the J call TRBJ1-2; D gene uncertain. The CDR3 sequence: CASSPPLGGYTF. CDR3 DNA: TGTGCCAGCAGCCCCCCATTGGGTGGCTACACCTTC. The whole variable domain, filled in from reference TRBV7-2 and TRBJ1-2, reads GAGVSQSPSNKVTEKGKDVELRCDPISGHTALYWYRQSLGQGLEFLIYFQGNSAPDKSGLPSDRFSAERTGGSVSTLTIQRTQQEDSAVYLCASSPPLGGYTFGSGTRLTVV.